This T cell receptor beta chain comes out of a study of T cells in Graves' hyperthyroidism and ophthalmopathy. On the study more broadly: Peripheral blood specimens were obtained at initial diagnosis, prior to any treatment. Study conclusions and caveats: Appearing also in blood were most of the thyroid clonotypes expanded above 0.001. Stable hyperthyroidism was separated from ophthalmopathy by a model based on 13 V-J features.

Germline loops: CDR1 DFQATT, CDR2 SNEGSKA (reference sequence). The CDR3 extends over 14 amino acids. V lost 3 bases, J lost 4 bases, and 16 bases lay in between. Amplification of TCR beta CDR3 regions was performed using RNA transcripts as template. TCR CDR3 underwent first-round RT-PCR with the HTBI primer set. Using its own MiXCR run on the multiplex PCR reads, TCRdb lists one record per CDR3 protein. The table records around 260,000 distinct CDR3 sequences, 25% to 30% of them present only once. At least ten counts were recorded for this clonotype. Its antigen is undetermined. PBMCs were derived from about 10 ml fresh peripheral blood.

The sequence derives from a man between 40 and 49 years old with Graves' hyperthyroidism that later progressed to Graves' ophthalmopathy. Sequenced: blood. The V gene is TRBV20-1, the J gene TRBJ2-7; D might be TRBD2 (5 bases). As DNA, the CDR3 is TGCAGTGCTAGTCTCGGTGGGGAGATGTACGAGCAGTACTTC. Translating it yields CSASLGGEMYEQYF.